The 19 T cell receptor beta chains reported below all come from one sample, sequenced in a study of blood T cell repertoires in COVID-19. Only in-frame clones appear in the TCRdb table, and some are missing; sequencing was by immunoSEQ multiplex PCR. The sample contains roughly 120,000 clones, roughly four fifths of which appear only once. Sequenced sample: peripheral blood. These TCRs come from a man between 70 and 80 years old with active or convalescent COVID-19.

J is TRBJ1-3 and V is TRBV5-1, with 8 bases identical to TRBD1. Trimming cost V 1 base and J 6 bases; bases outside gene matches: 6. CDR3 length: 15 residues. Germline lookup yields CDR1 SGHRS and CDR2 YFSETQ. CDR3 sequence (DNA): TGCGCCAGCAGCTTGCAGGGGGCGCGGGAAAACACCATATATTTT. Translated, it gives CASSLQGARENTIYF. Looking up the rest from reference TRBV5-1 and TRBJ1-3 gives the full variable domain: KAGVTQTPRYLIKTRGQQVTLSCSPISGHRSVSWYQQTPGQGLQFLFEYFSETQRNKGNFPGRFSGRQFSNSRSEMNVSTLELGDSALYLCASSLQGARENTIYFGEGSWLTVV.

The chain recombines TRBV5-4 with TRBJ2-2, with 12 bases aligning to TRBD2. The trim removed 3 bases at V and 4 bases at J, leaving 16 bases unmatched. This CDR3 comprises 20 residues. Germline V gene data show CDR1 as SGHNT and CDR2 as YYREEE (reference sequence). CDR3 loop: CASSSGRPSGRAGSTGELFF. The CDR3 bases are TGTGCCAGCAGCTCGGGGAGACCTAGCGGGAGGGCCGGGTCCACCGGGGAGCTGTTTTTT.

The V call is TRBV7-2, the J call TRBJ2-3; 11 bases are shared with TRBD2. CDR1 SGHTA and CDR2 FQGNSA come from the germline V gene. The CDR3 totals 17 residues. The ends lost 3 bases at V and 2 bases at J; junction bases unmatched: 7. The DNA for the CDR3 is TGTGCCAGCAGCTTGACCCGACTAGCGGGGAACACAGATACGCAGTATTTT. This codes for CASSLTRLAGNTDTQYF.

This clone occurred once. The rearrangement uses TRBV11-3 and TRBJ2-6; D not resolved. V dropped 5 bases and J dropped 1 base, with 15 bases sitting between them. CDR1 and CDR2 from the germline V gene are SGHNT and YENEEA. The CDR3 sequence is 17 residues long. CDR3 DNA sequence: TGTGCCAGCAGCGCGCGCCGTCCAAGTTCTGGGGCCAACGTCCTGACTTTC. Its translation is CASSARRPSSGANVLTF.

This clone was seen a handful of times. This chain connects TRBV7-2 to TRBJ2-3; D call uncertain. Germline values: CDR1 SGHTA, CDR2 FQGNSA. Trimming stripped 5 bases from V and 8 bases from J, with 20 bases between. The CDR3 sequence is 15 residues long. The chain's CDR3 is CASSSLVGPYSTQYF. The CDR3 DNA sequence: TGTGCCAGCAGCAGCTTAGTCGGCCCATACAGTACGCAGTATTTT.

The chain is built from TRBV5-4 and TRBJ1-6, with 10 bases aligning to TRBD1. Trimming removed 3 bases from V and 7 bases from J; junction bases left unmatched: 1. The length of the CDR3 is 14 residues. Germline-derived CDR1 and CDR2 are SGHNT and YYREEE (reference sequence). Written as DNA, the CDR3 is TGTGCCAGCAGCTGGGGACAGGGGAATTCACCCCTCCACTTT. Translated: CASSWGQGNSPLHF.

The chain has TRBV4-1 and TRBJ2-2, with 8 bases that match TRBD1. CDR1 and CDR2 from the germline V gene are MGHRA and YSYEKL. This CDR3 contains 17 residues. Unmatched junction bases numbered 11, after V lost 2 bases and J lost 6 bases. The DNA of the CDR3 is TGCGCCAGCAGCCAAACTAAGGGGACAGGTTCGGCCGGGGAGCTGTTTTTT. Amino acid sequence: CASSQTKGTGSAGELFF.

CDR3 in DNA: TGTGCCAGTAGTGAGTCTCGGGGCACTGAAGCTTTCTTT. Translated: CASSESRGTEAFF. The rearrangement links TRBV19 to TRBJ1-1; D gene unclear. Germline V gene data show CDR1 as LNHDA and CDR2 as SQIVND (reference sequence). V lost 5 bases and J 4 bases, leaving 11 bases between the germline ends. The CDR3 consists of 13 residues.

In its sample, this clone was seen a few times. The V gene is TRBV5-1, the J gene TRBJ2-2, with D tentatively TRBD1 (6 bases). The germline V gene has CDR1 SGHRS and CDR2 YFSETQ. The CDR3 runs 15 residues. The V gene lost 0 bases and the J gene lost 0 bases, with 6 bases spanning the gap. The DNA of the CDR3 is TGCGCCAGCAGCTTGGACAGGGCGAACACCGGGGAGCTGTTTTTT. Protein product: CASSLDRANTGELFF.

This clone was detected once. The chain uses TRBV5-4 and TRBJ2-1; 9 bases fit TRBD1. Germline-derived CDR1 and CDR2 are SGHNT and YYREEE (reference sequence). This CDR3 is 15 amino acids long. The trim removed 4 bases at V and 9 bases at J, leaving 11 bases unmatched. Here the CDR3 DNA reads TGTGCCAGCAGCCCAGATGGACAGGGGAGGAGTGAGCAGTTCTTC. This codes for CASSPDGQGRSEQFF.

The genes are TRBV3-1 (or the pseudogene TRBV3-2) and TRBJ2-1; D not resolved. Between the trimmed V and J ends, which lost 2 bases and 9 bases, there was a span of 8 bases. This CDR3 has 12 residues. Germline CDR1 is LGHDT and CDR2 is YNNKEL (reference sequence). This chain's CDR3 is CASSQQAGEQFF. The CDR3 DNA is TGTGCCAGCAGCCAACAAGCAGGTGAGCAGTTCTTC.

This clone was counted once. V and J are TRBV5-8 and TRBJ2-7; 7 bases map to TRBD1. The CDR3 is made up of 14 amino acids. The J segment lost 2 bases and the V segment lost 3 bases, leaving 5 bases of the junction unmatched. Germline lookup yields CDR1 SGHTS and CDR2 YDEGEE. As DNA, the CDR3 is TGTGCCAGCAGCTCGGACAGGCAGACCTACGAGCAGTACTTC. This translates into CASSSDRQTYEQYF. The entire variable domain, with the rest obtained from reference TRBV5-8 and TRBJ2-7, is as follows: EAGVTQSPTHLIKTRGQQATLRCSPISGHTSVYWYQQALGLGLQFLLWYDEGEERNRGNFPPRFSGRQFPNYSSELNVNALELEDSALYLCASSSDRQTYEQYFGPGTRLTVT.

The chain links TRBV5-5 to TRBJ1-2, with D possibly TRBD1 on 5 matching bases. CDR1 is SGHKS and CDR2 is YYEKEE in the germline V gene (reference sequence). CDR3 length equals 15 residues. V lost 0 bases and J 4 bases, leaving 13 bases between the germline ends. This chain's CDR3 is CASSLEQGSLYGYTF. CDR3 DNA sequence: TGTGCCAGCAGCTTGGAGCAGGGAAGTCTCTATGGCTACACCTTC.

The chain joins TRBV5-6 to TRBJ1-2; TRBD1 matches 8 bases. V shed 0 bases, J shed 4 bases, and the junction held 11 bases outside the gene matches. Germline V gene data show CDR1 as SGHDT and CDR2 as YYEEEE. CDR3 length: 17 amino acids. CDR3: CASSLDSGTGGRYGYTF. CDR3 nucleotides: TGTGCCAGCAGCTTGGATTCTGGGACAGGTGGGCGCTATGGCTACACCTTC.

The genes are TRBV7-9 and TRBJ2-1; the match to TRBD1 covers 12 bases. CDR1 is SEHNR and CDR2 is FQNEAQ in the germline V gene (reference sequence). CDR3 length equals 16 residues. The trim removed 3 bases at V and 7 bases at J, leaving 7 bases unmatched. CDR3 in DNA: TGTGCCAGCAGCTTTACGGGACAGGGGGCGCGGAATGAGCAGTTCTTC. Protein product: CASSFTGQGARNEQFF.

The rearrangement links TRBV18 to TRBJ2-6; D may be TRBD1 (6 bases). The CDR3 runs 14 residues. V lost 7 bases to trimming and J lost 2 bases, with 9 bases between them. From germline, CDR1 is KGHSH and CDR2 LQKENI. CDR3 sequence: CASYPGAGANVLTF. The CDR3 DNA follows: TGTGCCAGCTACCCAGGGGCTGGGGCCAACGTCCTGACTTTC.

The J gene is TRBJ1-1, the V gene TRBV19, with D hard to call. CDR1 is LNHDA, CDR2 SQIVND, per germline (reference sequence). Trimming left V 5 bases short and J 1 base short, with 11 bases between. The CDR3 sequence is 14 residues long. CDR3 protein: CASSPRDPNTEAFF. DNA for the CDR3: TGTGCCAGTAGTCCCCGGGATCCGAACACTGAAGCTTTCTTT. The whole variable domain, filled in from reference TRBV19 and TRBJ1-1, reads DGGITQSPKYLFRKEGQNVTLSCEQNLNHDAMYWYRQDPGQGLRLIYYSQIVNDFQKGDIAEGYSVSREKKESFPLTVTSAQKNPTAFYLCASSPRDPNTEAFFGQGTRLTVV.

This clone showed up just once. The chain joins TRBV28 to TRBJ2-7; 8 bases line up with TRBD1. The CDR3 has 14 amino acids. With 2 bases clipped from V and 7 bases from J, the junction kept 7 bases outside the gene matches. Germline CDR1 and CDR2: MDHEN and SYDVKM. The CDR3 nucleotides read TGTGCCAGCAGTTTAGGGCAGGGGGCCTCTGAGCAGTACTTC. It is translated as CASSLGQGASEQYF.

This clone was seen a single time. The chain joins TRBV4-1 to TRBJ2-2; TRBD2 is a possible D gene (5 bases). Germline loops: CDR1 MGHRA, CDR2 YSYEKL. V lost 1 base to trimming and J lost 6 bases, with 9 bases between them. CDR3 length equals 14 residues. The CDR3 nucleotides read TGCGCCAGCAGCCAAGGGAGGCAGGCCGGGGAGCTGTTTTTT. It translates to CASSQGRQAGELFF.